This entry lists 10 T cell receptor beta chains sequenced from one sample in a study of T-cell reconstitution after alpha-beta-depleted transplantation in children. It was with unique molecular identifiers that the TCRbeta library was prepared. TCRdb recomputed calls from the PCR reads with MiXCR, one row per CDR3 protein. The data contain about 98,000 distinct CDR3 sequences, around 6.1% of them seen just once; the ten biggest clones take up about 6%. The source material was PBMCs, mostly from graft donor cells, sampled 60 days after TCRalphabeta/CD19-depleted stem cell transplant. These receptors originate from a female patient younger than 10 who had a stem cell transplant for Fanconi anemia, so the T cells may come from the graft donor.

This clonotype showed up many times. The rearrangement joins TRBV12-3 or TRBV12-4 to TRBJ2-3; 8 bases are shared with TRBD2. V lost 2 bases and J lost 6; bases outside the gene matches: 13. CDR3 length: 17 residues. In DNA, the CDR3 is TGTGCCAGCAGTTTATTGGGACTAGGAGGCCCGGCGGATACGCAGTATTTT. This translates into CASSLLGLGGPADTQYF.

This clonotype was recorded at least ten times. The CDR3, as DNA: TGTGCCAGCAGCGGACTCAGCTCCTACAATGAGCAGTTCTTC. Translation gives CASSGLSSYNEQFF. This chain links TRBV25-1 with TRBJ2-1; possible D gene TRBD2, 5 bases. Trimming removed 6 bases from V and 0 bases from J, with 9 bases in between. Germline lookup yields CDR1 MGHDK and CDR2 SYGVNS. The CDR3 runs to 14 residues.

The sample holds many counts of this clonotype. The chain uses TRBV28 and TRBJ2-7; D is possibly TRBD1 (6 bases). The V end was cut by 5 bases, the J end by 2 bases, with 19 bases between. The CDR3 runs 16 residues. Germline V gene sequence: CDR1 MDHEN, CDR2 SYDVKM. The CDR3 sequence: CASSPADRFSTYEQYF. In DNA form, the CDR3 reads TGTGCCAGCAGTCCGGCCGACAGGTTCTCCACCTACGAGCAGTACTTC.

This clonotype was seen more than once but under ten times. J is TRBJ2-1 and V is TRBV2, with TRBD2 matching over 11 bases. V lost 0 bases and J lost 5; bases outside the gene matches: 3. Germline V gene sequence: CDR1 SNHLY, CDR2 FYNNEI. The CDR3 contains 16 residues. The CDR3 DNA sequence: TGTGCCAGCAGTGAAGCTCTAGCGGGGGGTAACAATGAGCAGTTCTTC. Translated: CASSEALAGGNNEQFF.

At least ten counts were recorded for this clonotype. The chain has TRBV12-5 and TRBJ1-1; no clear D. V lost 0 bases to trimming and J lost 1 base, with 6 bases between them. The germline CDR1 and CDR2 sequences are LGHNT and FRNRAP. The CDR3 is 14 amino acids. The CDR3: CASGLVNGNTEAFF. Written as DNA, the CDR3 is TGTGCTAGTGGTTTGGTGAATGGGAACACTGAAGCTTTCTTT.

The chain uses TRBV5-1 and TRBJ2-1; 15 bases are shared with TRBD2. The V gene end was trimmed by 7 bases and the J gene end by 0 bases; junction bases not matched to a gene: 5. The CDR3 length is 17 residues. CDR1 and CDR2 (germline): SGHRS, YFSETQ. The CDR3 is CASARTSGRVSYNEQFF. As DNA, the CDR3 is TGCGCCAGCGCCAGGACTAGCGGGAGGGTCTCCTACAATGAGCAGTTCTTC.

This clonotype was picked up many times. The rearrangement joins TRBV5-1 to TRBJ2-6; D is ambiguous. Per germline, CDR1 SGHRS and CDR2 YFSETQ. This CDR3 region has 15 residues. The V end lost 4 bases, the J end lost 1 base, and 9 bases lay between the germline ends. CDR3 sequence (DNA): TGCGCCAGCAGCCTCCCAAATTCTGGGGCCAACGTCCTGACTTTC. Translation: CASSLPNSGANVLTF.

Many counts were recorded for this clonotype. The V call is TRBV7-9, the J call TRBJ2-3; TRBD1 aligns across 8 bases. This CDR3 spans 17 amino acids. The germline V gene has CDR1 SEHNR and CDR2 FQNEAQ (reference sequence). The junction had 10 bases not matched to a gene; V was cut back by 3 bases and J by 2 bases. The DNA for the CDR3 is TGTGCCAGCAGCTTGCCCACAGGGGGGAAATACACAGATACGCAGTATTTT. Its translation is CASSLPTGGKYTDTQYF. Supplemented by reference TRBV7-9 and TRBJ2-3, the full variable domain reads DTGVSQNPRHKITKRGQNVTFRCDPISEHNRLYWYRQTLGQGPEFLTYFQNEAQLEKSRLLSDRFSAERPKGSFSTLEIQRTEQGDSAMYLCASSLPTGGKYTDTQYFGPGTRLTVL.

This clonotype was detected only a few times. The chain recombines TRBV20-1 with TRBJ1-2, with D hard to call. V was pared by 3 bases and J by 8 bases, with 19 bases between. CDR1 and CDR2 (germline): DFQATT, SNEGSKA (reference sequence). The CDR3 is 14 residues long. CDR3: CSASVVQAIGGYTF. DNA for the CDR3: TGCAGTGCTAGCGTGGTTCAGGCCATAGGAGGCTACACCTTC.

The chain carries TRBV5-1 and TRBJ2-3; 10 bases fit TRBD2. V lost 0 bases to trimming and J lost 7 bases; unmatched junction nucleotides: 2. Looked up from germline, CDR1 is SGHRS and CDR2 is YFSETQ. The CDR3 sequence is 14 residues long. CDR3 coding DNA: TGCGCCAGCAGCTTGGAACTAGCGGGGCATACGCAGTATTTT. Translation gives CASSLELAGHTQYF.